This TCR beta chain was observed in a study of blood T cell repertoires in COVID-19. Looking at the study overall: Nucleic acid was either cDNA or gDNA, and it came from T cells, B-cell-depleted T cells, or PBMCs.

Donors in Cohort 3 who had recovered were those with two negative PCRs, healthcare professional clearance, or resolution of their symptoms. Study processing details: Amplified reference gene primers provided the basis for estimating nucleated cell counts. Produced via immunoSEQ multiplex PCR; TCRdb's table is partial and in-frame only. That table furnishes V, J and clone size, whereas the DNA furnished D and trimming. The table records approximately 170,000 clones, over 75% of them present only once. Germline loops: CDR1 SQVTM, CDR2 ANQGSEA. Trimming cost V 5 bases and J 4 bases; bases outside gene matches: 3. The CDR3 extends over 12 amino acids.

Sequenced sample: PBMCs or T cells enriched from blood (not recorded which). V is TRBV29-1 and J is TRBJ2-3; 7 bases are a match to TRBD1. The clonotype comes from a woman in her late teens or twenties who had recovered from COVID-19. CDR3 nucleotide sequence: TGCAGCGTTCGGACAGGACCAGATACGCAGTATTTT. The encoded protein is CSVRTGPDTQYF.